Following are 16 T cell receptor beta chains from one sample sequenced in a study of T cells after yellow fever vaccination. TCRdb itself ran the 5' RACE reads through MiXCR, one entry per CDR3 protein. Among 300,000 or so distinct CDR3 sequences listed, over 10% were seen once. Sequences were derived from CD4+ T cells sorted from PBMCs, sampled 45 days after the yellow fever booster vaccination. The receptors come from a man aged 25-45 years who received the YFV17D yellow fever vaccine.

The rearrangement uses TRBV7-2 and TRBJ1-5, with TRBD1 matching over 8 bases. Germline trimming cut 8 bases from V and 7 bases from J; bases unmatched to any gene: 13. The CDR3 consists of 15 residues. Germline CDR1 SGHTA, CDR2 FQGNSA. CDR3 in DNA: TGTGCCAGCGCATTAATTGGGACAGGATTCCAGCCCCAGCATTTT. This encodes CASALIGTGFQPQHF.

V and J are TRBV20-1 and TRBJ2-7, with D tentatively TRBD1 or TRBD2 (5 bases each). The germline V gene encodes CDR1 DFQATT and CDR2 SNEGSKA (reference sequence). This CDR3 spans 14 amino acids. Trimming took 5 bases from V and 2 from J, leaving 16 bases between them. CDR3 bases: TGCAGTGCTGGGCCCGGGACGCATCCCTACGAGCAGTACTTC. This sequence encodes CSAGPGTHPYEQYF.

This clonotype has only a few counts. This chain links TRBV29-1 with TRBJ2-2; D is unresolved. Germline loops: CDR1 SQVTM, CDR2 ANQGSEA. V was cut by 3 bases and J by 3 bases, with 2 bases left in between. This CDR3 is built from 11 residues. CDR3 in amino acids: CSVDYTGELFF. The CDR3 DNA reads as TGCAGCGTTGATTACACCGGGGAGCTGTTTTTT.

This clonotype was detected many times. The CDR3 reads CASSLVGTSNEQFF. Written as DNA, the CDR3 is TGTGCCAGCAGCTTAGTAGGGACTAGCAATGAGCAGTTCTTC. The rearrangement uses TRBV7-9 and TRBJ2-1; TRBD2 agrees at 8 bases. Per germline, CDR1 SEHNR and CDR2 FQNEAQ (reference sequence). With V trimmed by 1 base and J by 6 bases, 2 bases remained unmatched. This CDR3 comprises 14 residues.

The V call is TRBV11-2, the J call TRBJ2-7; 10 bases are a match to TRBD1. The junction had 8 bases not matched to a gene; V was cut back by 5 bases and J by 7 bases. This CDR3 has 14 amino acids. Germline loops: CDR1 SGHAT, CDR2 FQNNGV. CDR3 protein: CASSQDRGRGEQYF. CDR3 sequence (DNA): TGTGCCAGCAGCCAAGACAGGGGGCGAGGGGAGCAGTACTTC.

This clonotype was picked up a small number of times. V usage is TRBV5-1 and J usage is TRBJ2-2; the D gene could be TRBD1 or TRBD2 (5 bases each). The germline CDR1 and CDR2 sequences are SGHRS and YFSETQ. Trimming cost V 3 bases and J 3 bases, with 12 bases left between them. The CDR3 spans 15 residues. The CDR3 loop is CASSWGGTYTGELFF. CDR3 sequence (DNA): TGCGCCAGCAGCTGGGGTGGGACCTACACCGGGGAGCTGTTTTTT. Complete variable domain (other parts from reference TRBV5-1 and TRBJ2-2): KAGVTQTPRYLIKTRGQQVTLSCSPISGHRSVSWYQQTPGQGLQFLFEYFSETQRNKGNFPGRFSGRQFSNSRSEMNVSTLELGDSALYLCASSWGGTYTGELFFGEGSRLTVL.

The chain employs TRBV6-2 or TRBV6-3 and TRBJ2-3; maybe TRBD2 (5 bases). V was cut by 7 bases and J by 5 bases, with 22 bases left in between. Germline values: CDR1 MNHEY, CDR2 SVGEGT. The CDR3 consists of 16 residues. In nucleotides, the CDR3 is TGTGCCAGCATGCGGGTAGGGAGCCGCCGGCAAGATACGCAGTATTTT. Protein product: CASMRVGSRRQDTQYF.

The rearrangement links TRBV11-2 to TRBJ2-5; no clear D. V was cut by 5 bases and J by 5 bases, with 15 bases left in between. CDR1 is SGHAT and CDR2 is FQNNGV in the germline V gene. The CDR3 has 14 residues. The DNA of the CDR3 is TGTGCCAGCAGCCCTCCGGCTGTTTATGAGACCCAGTACTTC. Protein: CASSPPAVYETQYF.

The rearrangement joins TRBV12-3 or TRBV12-4 to TRBJ2-5; possible D gene TRBD2, 6 bases. CDR3 size: 15 residues. V lost 4 bases and J 5 bases, leaving 17 bases between the germline ends. The CDR3 region has the DNA TGTGCCAGCAGTTCCAGCGGGCCACCTGGGGAGACCCAGTACTTC. Translating gives CASSSSGPPGETQYF.

This clonotype came up a few times. The chain is built from TRBV20-1 and TRBJ1-2; weak D call: TRBD1 (6 bases). The V gene's germline CDR1 is DFQATT and CDR2 SNEGSKA (reference sequence). The V and J ends lost 0 bases and 5 bases respectively, with 13 bases between them. The CDR3 has 14 residues. DNA for the CDR3: TGCAGTGCTAGAGATCCCAGGGGATCGTATGGCTACACCTTC. Amino acids: CSARDPRGSYGYTF.

This clonotype showed up just a few times. V gene TRBV11-2 combines with J gene TRBJ1-2; D remains unclear. The germline gives CDR1 SGHAT, CDR2 FQNNGV. Trimming pared 0 bases from V and 6 bases from J, leaving 5 bases between. This CDR3 contains 12 residues. The CDR3 DNA reads TGTGCCAGCAGCTTAGAGGGGAATGGCTACACCTTC. It encodes CASSLEGNGYTF.

This clonotype was seen at least ten times. The genes are TRBV6-1 and TRBJ2-3, with 10 bases matching TRBD2. The CDR3 consists of 13 residues. Germline assignment: CDR1 MNHNS and CDR2 SASEGT. V gave up 7 bases and J gave up 4 bases; unmatched junction bases: 2. CDR3 sequence reads: CASTLAGADTQYF. The CDR3 nucleotides are TGTGCCAGCACCCTAGCGGGAGCAGATACGCAGTATTTT.

This clonotype was recorded a few times. The V and J genes are TRBV7-2 and TRBJ2-7, with 10 bases fitting TRBD1. Germline trimming cut 5 bases from V and 3 bases from J; bases unmatched to any gene: 10. The CDR3 totals 16 residues. CDR1 and CDR2 from the germline V gene are SGHTA and FQGNSA. DNA of the CDR3: TGTGCCAGCAGCCGGAGGACAGGGGGATCGAGCTACGAGCAGTACTTC. Its protein product is CASSRRTGGSSYEQYF. The full variable domain, rest sourced from reference TRBV7-2 and TRBJ2-7, is GAGVSQSPSNKVTEKGKDVELRCDPISGHTALYWYRQSLGQGLEFLIYFQGNSAPDKSGLPSDRFSAERTGGSVSTLTIQRTQQEDSAVYLCASSRRTGGSSYEQYFGPGTRLTVT.

This clonotype was seen only a few times. This sequence joins TRBV10-3 and TRBJ2-7; the D gene is possibly TRBD2 (5 bases). Germline V gives CDR1 ENHRY, CDR2 SYGVKD. The CDR3 consists of 13 residues. V lost 11 bases, J lost 4 bases, and 18 bases lay in between. CDR3 protein: CAAGERVPYEQYF. For the CDR3, the DNA is TGTGCCGCTGGGGAGCGCGTGCCGTACGAGCAGTACTTC.

V usage is TRBV6-1 and J usage is TRBJ2-1, with 7 bases lining up with TRBD2. CDR1 is MNHNS, CDR2 SASEGT, per germline. The ends lost 5 bases at V and 5 bases at J; junction bases unmatched: 6. This CDR3 has 14 amino acids. Here the CDR3 reads CASSTRTRDNEQFF. The CDR3 DNA reads TGTGCCAGCAGTACACGGACTAGGGACAATGAGCAGTTCTTC.

This clonotype was seen a handful of times. The genes are TRBV5-1 and TRBJ2-1; 9 bases align to TRBD2. In germline, CDR1 is SGHRS, CDR2 YFSETQ. The CDR3 runs 13 residues. V shed 0 bases, J shed 14 bases, and the junction held 6 bases outside the gene matches. The CDR3 DNA follows: TGCGCCAGCAGCTTGGAAAATAGCGGGAGCAAGTTCTTC. As protein: CASSLENSGSKFF.